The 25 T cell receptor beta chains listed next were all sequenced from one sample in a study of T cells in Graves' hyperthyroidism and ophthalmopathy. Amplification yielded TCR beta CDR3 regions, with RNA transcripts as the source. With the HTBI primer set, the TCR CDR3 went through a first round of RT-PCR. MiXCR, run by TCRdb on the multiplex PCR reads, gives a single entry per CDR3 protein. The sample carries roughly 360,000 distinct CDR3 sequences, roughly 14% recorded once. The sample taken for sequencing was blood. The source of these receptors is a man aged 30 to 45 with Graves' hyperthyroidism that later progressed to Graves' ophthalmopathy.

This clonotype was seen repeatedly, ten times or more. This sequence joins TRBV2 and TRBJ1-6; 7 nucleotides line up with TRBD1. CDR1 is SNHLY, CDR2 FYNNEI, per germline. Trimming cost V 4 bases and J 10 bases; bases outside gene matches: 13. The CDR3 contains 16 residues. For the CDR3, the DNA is TGTGCCAGCAGTGGTAGGACAGGCCCCTCCGGGTCACCCCTCCACTTT. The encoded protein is CASSGRTGPSGSPLHF.

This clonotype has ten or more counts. The CDR3 sequence is CASSRRDRGNTEAFF. DNA for the CDR3: TGTGCCAGCAGTAGAAGGGACAGGGGGAACACTGAAGCTTTCTTT. V usage is TRBV2 and J usage is TRBJ1-1; 10 nucleotides agree with TRBD1. The J segment lost 1 base and the V segment lost 5 bases, leaving 4 bases of the junction unmatched. Germline V gene lookup returns CDR1 SNHLY and CDR2 FYNNEI. CDR3 length: 15 amino acids.

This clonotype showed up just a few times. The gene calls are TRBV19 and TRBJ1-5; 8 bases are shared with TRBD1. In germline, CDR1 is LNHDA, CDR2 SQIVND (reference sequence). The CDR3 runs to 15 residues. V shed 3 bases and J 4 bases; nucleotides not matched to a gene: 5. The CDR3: CASSMADRVNQPQHF. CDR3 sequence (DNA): TGTGCCAGTAGTATGGCGGACAGGGTAAATCAGCCCCAGCATTTT.

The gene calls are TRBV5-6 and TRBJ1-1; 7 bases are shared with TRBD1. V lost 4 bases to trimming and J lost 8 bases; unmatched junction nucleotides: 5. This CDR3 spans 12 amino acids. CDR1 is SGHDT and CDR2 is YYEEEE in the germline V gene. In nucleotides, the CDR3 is TGTGCCAGCAGCAGGACAGGAGACGAAGCTTTCTTT. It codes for CASSRTGDEAFF.

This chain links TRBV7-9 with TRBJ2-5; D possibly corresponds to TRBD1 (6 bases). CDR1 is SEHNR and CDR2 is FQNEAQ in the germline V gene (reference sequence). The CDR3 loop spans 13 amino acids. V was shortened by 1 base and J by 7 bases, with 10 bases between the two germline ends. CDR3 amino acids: CASSLGQGRTQYF. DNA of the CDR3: TGTGCCAGCAGCTTAGGTCAGGGGAGGACCCAGTACTTC.

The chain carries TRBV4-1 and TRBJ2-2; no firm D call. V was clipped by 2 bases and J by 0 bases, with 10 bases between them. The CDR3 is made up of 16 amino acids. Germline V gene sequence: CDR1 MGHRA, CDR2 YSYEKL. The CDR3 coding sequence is TGCGCCAGCAGCCAATGGAACAGCGCGAACACCGGGGAGCTGTTTTTT. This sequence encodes CASSQWNSANTGELFF.

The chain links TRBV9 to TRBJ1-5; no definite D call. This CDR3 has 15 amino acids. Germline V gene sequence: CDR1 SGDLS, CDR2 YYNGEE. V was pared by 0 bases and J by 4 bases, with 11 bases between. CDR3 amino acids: CASSVGVLPNQPQHF. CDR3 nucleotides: TGTGCCAGCAGCGTAGGGGTCCTCCCAAATCAGCCCCAGCATTTT.

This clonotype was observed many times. In DNA, the CDR3 is TGTGCCATCAGTGAGTCGAAGATCGGGGGTAGCAATCAGCCCCAGCATTTT. Its translation is CAISESKIGGSNQPQHF. V and J are TRBV10-3 and TRBJ1-5; possible D gene TRBD1, 5 bases. CDR1 and CDR2 from the germline V gene are ENHRY and SYGVKD. The CDR3 consists of 17 residues. V shed 0 bases and J shed 0 bases, with 12 bases lying between them.

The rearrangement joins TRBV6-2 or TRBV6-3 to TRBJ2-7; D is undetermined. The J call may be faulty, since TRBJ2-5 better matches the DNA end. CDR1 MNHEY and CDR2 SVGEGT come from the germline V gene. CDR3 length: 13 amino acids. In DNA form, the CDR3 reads TGTGCCAGCAGTTACTCTAGTTTGGAGACCCAGTACTTC. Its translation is CASSYSSLETQYF.

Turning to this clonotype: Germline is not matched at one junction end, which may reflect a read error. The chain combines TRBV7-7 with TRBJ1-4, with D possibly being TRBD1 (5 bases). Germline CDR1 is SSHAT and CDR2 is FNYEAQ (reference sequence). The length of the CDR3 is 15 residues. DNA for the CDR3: TGTGCTAGCAGCTTAGAGCCAGGGATGGGTGAAAAACTGTTTTTT. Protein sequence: CASSLEPGMGEKLFF.

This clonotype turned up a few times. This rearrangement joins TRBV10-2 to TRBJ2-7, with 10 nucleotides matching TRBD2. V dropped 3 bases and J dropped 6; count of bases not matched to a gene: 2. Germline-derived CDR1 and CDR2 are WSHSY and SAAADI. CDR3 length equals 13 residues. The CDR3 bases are TGCGCCAGCAGTGATCTAGCGGGGGTCGAGCAGTACTTC. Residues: CASSDLAGVEQYF.

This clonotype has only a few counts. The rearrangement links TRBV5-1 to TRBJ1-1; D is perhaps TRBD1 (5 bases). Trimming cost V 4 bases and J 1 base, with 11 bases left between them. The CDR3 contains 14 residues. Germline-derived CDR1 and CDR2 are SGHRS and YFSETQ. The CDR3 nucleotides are TGCGCCAGCAGCCAGACAGCGGGGAACACTGAAGCTTTCTTT. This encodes CASSQTAGNTEAFF. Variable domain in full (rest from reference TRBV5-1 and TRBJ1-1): KAGVTQTPRYLIKTRGQQVTLSCSPISGHRSVSWYQQTPGQGLQFLFEYFSETQRNKGNFPGRFSGRQFSNSRSEMNVSTLELGDSALYLCASSQTAGNTEAFFGQGTRLTVV.

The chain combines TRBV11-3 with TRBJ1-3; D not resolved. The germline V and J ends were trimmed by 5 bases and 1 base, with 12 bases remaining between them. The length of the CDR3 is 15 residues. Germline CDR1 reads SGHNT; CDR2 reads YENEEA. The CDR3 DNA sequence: TGTGCCAGCAGCCCCGATGCGACTTCTGGAAACACCATATATTTT. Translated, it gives CASSPDATSGNTIYF.

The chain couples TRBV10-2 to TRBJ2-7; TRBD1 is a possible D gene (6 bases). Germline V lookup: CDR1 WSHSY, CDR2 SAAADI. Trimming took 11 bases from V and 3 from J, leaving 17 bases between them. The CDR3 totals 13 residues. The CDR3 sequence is CACARDIIYEQYF. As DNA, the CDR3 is TGCGCCTGCGCTCGGGACATCATCTACGAGCAGTACTTC.

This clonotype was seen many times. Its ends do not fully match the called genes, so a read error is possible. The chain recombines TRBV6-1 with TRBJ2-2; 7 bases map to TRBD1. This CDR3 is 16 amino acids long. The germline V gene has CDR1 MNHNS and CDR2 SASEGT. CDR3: CASSVQGRGNPGELFF. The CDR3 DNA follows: TGTGCCAGCAGTGTACAGGGGCGAGGGAACCCCGGGGAGCTGTTTTTT.

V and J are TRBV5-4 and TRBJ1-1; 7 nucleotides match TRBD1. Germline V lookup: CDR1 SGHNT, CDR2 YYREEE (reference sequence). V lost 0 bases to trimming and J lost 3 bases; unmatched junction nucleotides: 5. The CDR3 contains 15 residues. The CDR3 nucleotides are TGTGCCAGCAGCTTGGGGGTCAGGGGGGACACTGAAGCTTTCTTT. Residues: CASSLGVRGDTEAFF.

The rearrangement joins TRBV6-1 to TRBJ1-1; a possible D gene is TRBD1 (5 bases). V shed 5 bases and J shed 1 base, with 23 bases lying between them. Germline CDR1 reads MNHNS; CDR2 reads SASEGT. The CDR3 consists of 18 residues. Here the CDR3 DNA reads TGTGCCAGCAGTTACGGGGGACGGAACCTCATACGGAACACTGAAGCTTTCTTT. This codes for CASSYGGRNLIRNTEAFF.

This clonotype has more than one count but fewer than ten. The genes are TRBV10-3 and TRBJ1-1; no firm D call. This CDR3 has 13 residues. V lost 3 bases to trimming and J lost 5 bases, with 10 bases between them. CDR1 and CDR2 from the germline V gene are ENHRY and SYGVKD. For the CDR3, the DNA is TGTGCCATCAGTGAAGGGTTGGATACTGAAGCTTTCTTT. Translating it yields CAISEGLDTEAFF.

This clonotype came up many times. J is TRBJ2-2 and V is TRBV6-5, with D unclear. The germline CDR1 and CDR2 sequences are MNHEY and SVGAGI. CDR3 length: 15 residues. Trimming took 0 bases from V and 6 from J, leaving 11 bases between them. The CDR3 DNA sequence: TGTGCCAGCAGTTACTCGGTAGTTGGATCCGGGGAGCTGTTTTTT. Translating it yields CASSYSVVGSGELFF.

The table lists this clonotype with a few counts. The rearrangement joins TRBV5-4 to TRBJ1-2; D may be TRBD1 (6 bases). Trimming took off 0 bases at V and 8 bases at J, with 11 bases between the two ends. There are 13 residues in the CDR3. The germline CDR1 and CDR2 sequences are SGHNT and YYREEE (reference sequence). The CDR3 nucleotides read TGTGCCAGCAGCTTGGTGGGGGCAGGAGGCTACACCTTC. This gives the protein CASSLVGAGGYTF.

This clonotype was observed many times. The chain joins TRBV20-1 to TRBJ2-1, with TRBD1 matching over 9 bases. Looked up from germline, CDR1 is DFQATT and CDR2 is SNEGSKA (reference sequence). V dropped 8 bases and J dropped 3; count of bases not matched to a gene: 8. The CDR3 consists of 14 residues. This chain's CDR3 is CSPQGAGGYNEQFF. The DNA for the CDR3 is TGCAGTCCACAGGGGGCCGGGGGCTACAATGAGCAGTTCTTC.

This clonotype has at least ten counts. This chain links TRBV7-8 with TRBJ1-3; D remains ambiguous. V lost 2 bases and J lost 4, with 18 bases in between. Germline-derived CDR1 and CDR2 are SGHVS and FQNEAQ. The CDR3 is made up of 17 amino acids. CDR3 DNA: TGTGCCAGCAGCTTAATTGGTGGAGTAGGGATCGGAAACACCATATATTTT. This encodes CASSLIGGVGIGNTIYF.

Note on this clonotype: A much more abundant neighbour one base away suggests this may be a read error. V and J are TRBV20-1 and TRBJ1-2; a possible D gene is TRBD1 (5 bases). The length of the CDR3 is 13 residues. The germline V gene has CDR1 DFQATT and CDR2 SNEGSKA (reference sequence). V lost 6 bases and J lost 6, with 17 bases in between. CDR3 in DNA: TGCAGTGCCCCACAGGAGGGGACCCATGGCTACACCTTC. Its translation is CSAPQEGTHGYTF.

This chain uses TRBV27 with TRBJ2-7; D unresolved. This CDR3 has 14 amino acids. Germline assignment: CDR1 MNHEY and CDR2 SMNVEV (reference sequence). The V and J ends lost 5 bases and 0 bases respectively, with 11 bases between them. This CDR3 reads CASSLGYSSYEQYF. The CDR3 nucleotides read TGTGCCAGCAGTCTCGGCTACAGCTCCTACGAGCAGTACTTC.

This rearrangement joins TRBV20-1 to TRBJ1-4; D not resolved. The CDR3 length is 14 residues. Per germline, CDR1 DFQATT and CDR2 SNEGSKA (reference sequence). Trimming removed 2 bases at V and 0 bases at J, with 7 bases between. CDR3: CSARFGTTNEKLFF. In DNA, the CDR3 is TGCAGTGCTAGATTCGGAACAACTAATGAAAAACTGTTTTTT.